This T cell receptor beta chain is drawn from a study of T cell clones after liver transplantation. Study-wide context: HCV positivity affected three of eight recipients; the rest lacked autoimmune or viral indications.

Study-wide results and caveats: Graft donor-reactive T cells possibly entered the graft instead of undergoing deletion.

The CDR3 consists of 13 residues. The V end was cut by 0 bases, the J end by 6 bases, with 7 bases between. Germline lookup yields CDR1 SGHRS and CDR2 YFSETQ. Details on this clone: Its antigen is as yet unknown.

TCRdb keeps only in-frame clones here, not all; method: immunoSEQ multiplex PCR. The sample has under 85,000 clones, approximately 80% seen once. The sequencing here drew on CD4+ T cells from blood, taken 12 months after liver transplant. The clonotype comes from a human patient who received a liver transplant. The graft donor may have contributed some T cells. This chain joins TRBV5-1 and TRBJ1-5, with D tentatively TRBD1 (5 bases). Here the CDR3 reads CASSLDGAQPQHF. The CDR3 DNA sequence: TGCGCCAGCAGCTTGGATGGGGCTCAGCCCCAGCATTTT.